One T cell receptor beta chain is described in this entry. The data belong to a study of blood T cell repertoires in COVID-19. Germline CDR1 is SQVTM and CDR2 is ANQGSEA. This CDR3 has 11 amino acids. Trimming shortened V by 7 bases and J by 7 bases, and 10 bases separated the two germline ends. Here immunoSEQ multiplex PCR was the method, and the copy in TCRdb shows in-frame clones only, minus some. The table has roughly 500,000 clones, about 88% seen once. The clonotype comes from a young man with COVID-19, enrolled during active disease. Sample: peripheral blood. The V and J genes are TRBV29-1 and TRBJ1-4; D is unclear. In DNA, the CDR3 is TGCAGCGCCCTAGGCGGTGAAAAACTGTTTTTT. Its protein product is CSALGGEKLFF.